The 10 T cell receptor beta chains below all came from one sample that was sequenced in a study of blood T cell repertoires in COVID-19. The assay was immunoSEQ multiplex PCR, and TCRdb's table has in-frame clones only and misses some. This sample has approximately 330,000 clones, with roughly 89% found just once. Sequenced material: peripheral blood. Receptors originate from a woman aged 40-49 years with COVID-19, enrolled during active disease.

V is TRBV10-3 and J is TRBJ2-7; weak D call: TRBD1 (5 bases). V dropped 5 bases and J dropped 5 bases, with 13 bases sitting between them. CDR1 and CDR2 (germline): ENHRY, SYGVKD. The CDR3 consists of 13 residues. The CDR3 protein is CAISPQGGNEQYF. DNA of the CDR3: TGTGCCATCAGTCCCCAGGGCGGCAACGAGCAGTACTTC.

The CDR3 DNA sequence: TGTGCCAGCAGTTTAAAAGACAGGGTCACAGATACGCAGTATTTT. It yields the protein CASSLKDRVTDTQYF. V usage is TRBV27 and J usage is TRBJ2-3; 7 bases agree with TRBD1. Per germline, CDR1 MNHEY and CDR2 SMNVEV (reference sequence). Losses at the gene ends were 2 bases for V and 2 bases for J; bases not matched to a gene: 4. The length of the CDR3 is 15 residues.

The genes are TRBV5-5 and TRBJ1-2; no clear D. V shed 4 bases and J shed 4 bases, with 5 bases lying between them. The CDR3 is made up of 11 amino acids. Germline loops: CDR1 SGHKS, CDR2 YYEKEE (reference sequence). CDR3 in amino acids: CASSHSYGYTF. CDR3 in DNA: TGTGCCAGCAGCCACAGCTATGGCTACACCTTC.

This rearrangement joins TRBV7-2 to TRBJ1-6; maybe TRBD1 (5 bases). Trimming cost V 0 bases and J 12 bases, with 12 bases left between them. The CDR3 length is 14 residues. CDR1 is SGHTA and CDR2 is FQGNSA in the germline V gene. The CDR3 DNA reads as TGTGCCAGCAGCTTAGCGGGGGAGGGGAGACCCCTCCACTTT. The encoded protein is CASSLAGEGRPLHF.

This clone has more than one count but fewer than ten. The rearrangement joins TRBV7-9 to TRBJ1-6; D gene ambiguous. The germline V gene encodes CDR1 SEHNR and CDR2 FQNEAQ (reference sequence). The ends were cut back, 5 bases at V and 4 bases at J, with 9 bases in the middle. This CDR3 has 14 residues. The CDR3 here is CASSPVSYNSPLHF. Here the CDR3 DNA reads TGTGCCAGCAGCCCCGTGTCTTATAATTCACCCCTCCACTTT.

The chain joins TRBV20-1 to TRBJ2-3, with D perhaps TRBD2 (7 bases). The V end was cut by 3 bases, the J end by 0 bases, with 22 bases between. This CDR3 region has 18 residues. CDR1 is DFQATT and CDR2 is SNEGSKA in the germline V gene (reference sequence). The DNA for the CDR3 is TGCAGTGCTAGTATTGTCGTACAGGGAGGGATTAGCACAGATACGCAGTATTTT. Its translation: CSASIVVQGGISTDTQYF.

Here the CDR3 reads CASSDDRAYEQYF. In nucleotides, the CDR3 is TGTGCCAGCAGTGATGACAGGGCCTACGAGCAGTACTTC. The chain joins TRBV2 to TRBJ2-7, with TRBD1 matching 7 bases. V was clipped by 3 bases and J by 2 bases; unmatched bases: 1. Germline loops: CDR1 SNHLY, CDR2 FYNNEI. This CDR3 contains 13 residues.

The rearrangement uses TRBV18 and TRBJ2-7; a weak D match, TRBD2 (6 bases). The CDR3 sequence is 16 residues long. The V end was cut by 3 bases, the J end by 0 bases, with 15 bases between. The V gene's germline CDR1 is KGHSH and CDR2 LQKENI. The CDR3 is CASSPVLGGDSYEQYF. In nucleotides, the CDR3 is TGTGCCAGCTCACCGGTTTTAGGAGGGGACTCCTACGAGCAGTACTTC. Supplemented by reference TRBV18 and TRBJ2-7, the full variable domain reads NAGVMQNPRHLVRRRGQEARLRCSPMKGHSHVYWYRQLPEEGLKFMVYLQKENIIDESGMPKERFSAEFPKEGPSILRIQQVVRGDSAAYFCASSPVLGGDSYEQYFGPGTRLTVT.

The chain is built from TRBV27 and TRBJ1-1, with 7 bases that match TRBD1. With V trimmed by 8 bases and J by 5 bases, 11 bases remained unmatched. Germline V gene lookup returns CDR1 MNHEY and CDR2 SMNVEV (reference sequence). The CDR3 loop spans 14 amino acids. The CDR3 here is CASFETGLPTEAFF. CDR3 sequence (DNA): TGTGCCAGCTTCGAGACAGGGTTACCGACTGAAGCTTTCTTT.

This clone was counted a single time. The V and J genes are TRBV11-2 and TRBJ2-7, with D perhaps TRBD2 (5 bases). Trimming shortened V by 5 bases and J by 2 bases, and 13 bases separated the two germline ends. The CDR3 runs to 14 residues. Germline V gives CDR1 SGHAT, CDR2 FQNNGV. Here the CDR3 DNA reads TGTGCCAGCAGCACCGGACGGGGAGCCTACGAGCAGTACTTC. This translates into CASSTGRGAYEQYF.